This T cell receptor beta chain came from a study of blood T cells in healthy people across ages. Study-level results: TCR beta diversity per million T cells fell roughly linearly with age.

Per germline, CDR1 SGHRS and CDR2 YFSETQ. This CDR3 is built from 13 residues. The V gene lost 1 base and the J gene lost 8 bases, with 10 bases spanning the gap. Sample-barcoded 5' priming and a J-beta primer mix drove a second PCR of about 6 to 12 cycles. Paired-end reads containing CDR3 totaled no fewer than 2.5 million for each sample. TCRdb analysed the 5' RACE reads with MiXCR anew, one entry per CDR3 protein. The table has about 650,000 distinct CDR3 sequences, about 32% seen once. This clonotype is labeled medium-sized. Its target is not known. What was sequenced was blood. The rearrangement uses TRBV5-1 and TRBJ2-1, with unresolved D. The TCR sequence derives from an elderly woman in good health. CDR3 coding DNA: TGCGCCAGCAGCTTGAACCAAGGACATGAGCAGTTCTTC. This sequence encodes CASSLNQGHEQFF.